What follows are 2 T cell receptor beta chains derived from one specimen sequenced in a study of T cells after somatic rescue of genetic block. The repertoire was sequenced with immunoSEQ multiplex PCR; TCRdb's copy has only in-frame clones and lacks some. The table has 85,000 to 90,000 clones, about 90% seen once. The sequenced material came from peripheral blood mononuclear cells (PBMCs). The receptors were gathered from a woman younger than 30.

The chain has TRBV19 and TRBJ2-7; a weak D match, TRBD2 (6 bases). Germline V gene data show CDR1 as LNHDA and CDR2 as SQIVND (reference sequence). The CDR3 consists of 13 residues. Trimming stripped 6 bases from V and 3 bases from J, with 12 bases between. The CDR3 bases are TGTGCCAGTAGGGAAAGCGGGCTCTACGAGCAGTACTTC. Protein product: CASRESGLYEQYF.

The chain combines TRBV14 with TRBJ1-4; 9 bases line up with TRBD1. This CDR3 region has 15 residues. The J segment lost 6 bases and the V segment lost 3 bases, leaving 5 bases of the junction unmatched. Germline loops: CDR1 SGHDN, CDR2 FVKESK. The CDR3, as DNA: TGTGCCAGCAGCCATTGGGGACAGGGAGATGAAAAACTGTTTTTT. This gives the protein CASSHWGQGDEKLFF.